Each of the 14 T cell receptor beta chains below was sequenced from the same sample in a study of blood T cell repertoires in COVID-19. Clones were read by immunoSEQ multiplex PCR, and TCRdb kept only the in-frame ones, dropping some. Of about 280,000 clones listed, 80% to 95% are singletons. The sample was PBMCs or T cells enriched from blood (not recorded which). These receptors all come from a man aged 35-49 years who had been exposed to COVID-19.

The V call is TRBV27, the J call TRBJ2-3; D perhaps matches TRBD1 (6 bases). Looked up from germline, CDR1 is MNHEY and CDR2 is SMNVEV (reference sequence). The CDR3 spans 13 residues. V lost 7 bases to trimming and J lost 1 base, with 9 bases between them. CDR3: CASTRQGTDTQYF. The CDR3 coding sequence is TGTGCCAGCACCCGACAGGGCACAGATACGCAGTATTTT.

This clone was recorded only once. The rearrangement links TRBV6-5 to TRBJ2-2, with D unclear. V was shortened by 4 bases and J by 1 base, with 7 bases between the two germline ends. This CDR3 is built from 14 residues. Germline CDR1 and CDR2: MNHEY and SVGAGI. The CDR3 loop reads CASSSRGNTGELFF. CDR3 bases: TGTGCCAGCAGTTCCCGCGGGAACACCGGGGAGCTGTTTTTT.

This chain joins TRBV6-5 and TRBJ1-1, with a weak D call TRBD1 (5 bases). This CDR3 is built from 14 residues. CDR1 and CDR2 from the germline V gene are MNHEY and SVGAGI. Trimming removed 5 bases from V and 4 bases from J, with 14 bases in between. CDR3 in amino acids: CASSPLGGGTEAFF. DNA of the CDR3: TGTGCCAGCAGTCCCCTGGGGGGTGGCACTGAAGCTTTCTTT.

J is TRBJ2-1 and V is TRBV11-2; D possibly corresponds to TRBD1 (6 bases). CDR1 is SGHAT, CDR2 FQNNGV, per germline. Trimming removed 3 bases at V and 5 bases at J, with 8 bases between. The CDR3 length is 13 residues. As DNA, the CDR3 is TGTGCCAGCAGCTTCCAGGGGCACAATGAGCAGTTCTTC. Residues: CASSFQGHNEQFF.

The chain links TRBV5-6 to TRBJ2-7; D not resolved. Trimming cost V 3 bases and J 2 bases, with 12 bases left between them. The CDR3 is 14 amino acids. In germline, CDR1 is SGHDT, CDR2 YYEEEE. In DNA, the CDR3 is TGTGCCAGCAGCTCTTACTCCCTCACCTACGAGCAGTACTTC. Protein product: CASSSYSLTYEQYF. The full variable domain, in which reference TRBV5-6 and TRBJ2-7 provide the parts outside the CDR3, is DAGVTQSPTHLIKTRGQQVTLRCSPKSGHDTVSWYQQALGQGPQFIFQYYEEEERQRGNFPDRFSGHQFPNYSSELNVNALLLGDSALYLCASSSYSLTYEQYFGPGTRLTVT.

V gene TRBV28 combines with J gene TRBJ1-2, with D possibly TRBD1 on 6 matching bases. This CDR3 is 15 amino acids long. The V gene lost 4 bases and the J gene lost 8 bases, with 20 bases spanning the gap. CDR1 is MDHEN, CDR2 SYDVKM, per germline. DNA of the CDR3: TGTGCCAGCAGTTCAACTACCGGACAGTCCGGAGGCTACACCTTC. It codes for CASSSTTGQSGGYTF.

This clone was recorded only once. This chain links TRBV13 with TRBJ2-7; D unresolved. CDR1 PRHDT and CDR2 FYEKMQ come from the germline V gene (reference sequence). V lost 5 bases, J lost 7 bases, and 12 bases lay in between. CDR3 length: 12 residues. The CDR3 region is CASSTEVGEQYF. The CDR3 nucleotides read TGTGCCAGCAGCACCGAGGTCGGGGAGCAGTACTTC.

V usage is TRBV5-4 and J usage is TRBJ2-5, with D uncertain. This CDR3 has 12 residues. The V and J ends lost 5 bases and 5 bases respectively, with 10 bases between them. Looked up from germline, CDR1 is SGHNT and CDR2 is YYREEE (reference sequence). The CDR3 sequence is CASSPGPETQYF. CDR3 DNA: TGTGCCAGCAGTCCCGGTCCTGAGACCCAGTACTTC.

V is TRBV5-5 and J is TRBJ1-6; TRBD1 might be the D (6 bases). V was clipped by 2 bases and J by 7 bases, with 13 bases between them. CDR3 length equals 15 residues. Germline CDR1 SGHKS, CDR2 YYEKEE (reference sequence). The CDR3 loop reads CASSFTQGKNSPLHF. The DNA for the CDR3 is TGTGCCAGCAGCTTTACACAGGGAAAGAATTCACCCCTCCACTTT.

This chain joins TRBV9 and TRBJ2-3; 12 nucleotides line up with TRBD2. The CDR3 runs 18 residues. Germline CDR1 reads SGDLS; CDR2 reads YYNGEE. The V segment lost 4 bases and the J segment 5 bases; nucleotides outside the gene matches: 14. DNA of the CDR3: TGTGCCAGCAGCCACCCGAGGCGACTAGCGGGAGATGGAGATACGCAGTATTTT. Translated, it gives CASSHPRRLAGDGDTQYF. Combining the CDR3 with reference TRBV9 and TRBJ2-3 gives the whole variable domain DSGVTQTPKHLITATGQRVTLRCSPRSGDLSVYWYQQSLDQGLQFLIQYYNGEERAKGNILERFSAQQFPDLHSELNLSSLELGDSALYFCASSHPRRLAGDGDTQYFGPGTRLTVL.

The chain has TRBV4-3 and TRBJ2-7; 8 bases map to TRBD1. V was pared by 5 bases and J by 2 bases, with 5 bases of the junction left unmatched. Germline loops: CDR1 LGHNA, CDR2 YSLEER. The length of the CDR3 is 14 residues. DNA of the CDR3: TGCGCCAGCAGCTACAACAGGGGGACCTACGAGCAGTACTTC. The encoded protein is CASSYNRGTYEQYF.

This chain uses TRBV11-2 with TRBJ2-3, with 8 positions matching TRBD2. The junction had 20 bases not matched to a gene; V was cut back by 5 bases and J by 7 bases. CDR1 and CDR2 (germline): SGHAT, FQNNGV. The CDR3 contains 18 residues. DNA of the CDR3: TGTGCCAGCAGCCCCTTCCCCAGCGGGAGCGATGATAGGAATACGCAGTATTTT. Translation: CASSPFPSGSDDRNTQYF.

The rearrangement links TRBV3-1 (or the pseudogene TRBV3-2) to TRBJ1-1, with unresolved D. The CDR3 consists of 14 residues. Trimming pared 3 bases from V and 1 base from J, leaving 9 bases between. Germline V gives CDR1 LGHDT, CDR2 YNNKEL (reference sequence). CDR3 in DNA: TGTGCCAGCAGCCATGACACTGGGAACACTGAAGCTTTCTTT. Translated: CASSHDTGNTEAFF.

This sequence joins TRBV28 and TRBJ2-7, with TRBD1 matching over 7 bases. In germline, CDR1 is MDHEN, CDR2 SYDVKM. This CDR3 comprises 12 residues. Unmatched junction bases numbered 4, after V lost 5 bases and J lost 6 bases. The CDR3 sequence is CASSRQGLEQYF. CDR3 coding DNA: TGTGCCAGCAGTCGACAGGGCCTCGAGCAGTACTTC.